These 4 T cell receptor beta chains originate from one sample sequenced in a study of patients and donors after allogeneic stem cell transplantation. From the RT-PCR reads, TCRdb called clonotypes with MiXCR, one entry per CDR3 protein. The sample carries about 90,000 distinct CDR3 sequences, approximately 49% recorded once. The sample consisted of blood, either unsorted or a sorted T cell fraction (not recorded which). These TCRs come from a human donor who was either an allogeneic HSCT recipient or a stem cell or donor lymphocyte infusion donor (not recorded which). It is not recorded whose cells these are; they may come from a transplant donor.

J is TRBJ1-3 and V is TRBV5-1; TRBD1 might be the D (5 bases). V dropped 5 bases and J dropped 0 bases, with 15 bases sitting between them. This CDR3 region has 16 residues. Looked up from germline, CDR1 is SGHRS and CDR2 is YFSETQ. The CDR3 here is CASREFSTASGNTIYF. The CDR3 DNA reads TGCGCCAGCAGGGAATTTTCGACAGCCTCTGGAAACACCATATATTTT.

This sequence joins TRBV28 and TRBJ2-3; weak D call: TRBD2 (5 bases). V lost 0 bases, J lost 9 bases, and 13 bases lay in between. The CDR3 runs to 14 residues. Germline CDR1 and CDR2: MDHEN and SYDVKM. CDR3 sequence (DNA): TGTGCCAGCAGTTTATGGAGGCCGGGGATGACGCAGTATTTT. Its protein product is CASSLWRPGMTQYF.

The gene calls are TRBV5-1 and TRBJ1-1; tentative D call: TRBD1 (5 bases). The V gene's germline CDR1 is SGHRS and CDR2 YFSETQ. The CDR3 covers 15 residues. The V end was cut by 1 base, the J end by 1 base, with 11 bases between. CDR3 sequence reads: CASSLSAGENTEAFF. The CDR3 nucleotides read TGCGCCAGCAGCTTGTCTGCGGGGGAGAACACTGAAGCTTTCTTT.

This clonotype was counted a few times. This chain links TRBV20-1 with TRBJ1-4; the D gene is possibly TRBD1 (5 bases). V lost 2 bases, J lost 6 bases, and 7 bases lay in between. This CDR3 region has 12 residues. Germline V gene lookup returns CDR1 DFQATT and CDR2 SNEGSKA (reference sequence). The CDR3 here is CSARSGDEKLFF. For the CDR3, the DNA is TGCAGTGCTAGATCGGGGGATGAAAAACTGTTTTTT.